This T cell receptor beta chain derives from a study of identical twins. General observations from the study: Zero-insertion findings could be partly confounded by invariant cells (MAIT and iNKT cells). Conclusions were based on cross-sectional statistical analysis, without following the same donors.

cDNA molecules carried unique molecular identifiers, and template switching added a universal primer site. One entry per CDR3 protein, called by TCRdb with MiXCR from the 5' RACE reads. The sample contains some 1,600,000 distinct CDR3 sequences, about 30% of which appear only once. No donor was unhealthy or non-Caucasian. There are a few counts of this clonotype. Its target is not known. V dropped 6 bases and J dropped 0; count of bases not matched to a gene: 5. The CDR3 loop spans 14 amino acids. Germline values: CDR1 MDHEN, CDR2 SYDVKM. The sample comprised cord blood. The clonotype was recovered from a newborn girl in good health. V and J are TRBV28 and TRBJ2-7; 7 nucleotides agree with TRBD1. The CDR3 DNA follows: TGTGCCAGCAGCGGGGACAGCATCTCCTACGAGCAGTACTTC. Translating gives CASSGDSISYEQYF.